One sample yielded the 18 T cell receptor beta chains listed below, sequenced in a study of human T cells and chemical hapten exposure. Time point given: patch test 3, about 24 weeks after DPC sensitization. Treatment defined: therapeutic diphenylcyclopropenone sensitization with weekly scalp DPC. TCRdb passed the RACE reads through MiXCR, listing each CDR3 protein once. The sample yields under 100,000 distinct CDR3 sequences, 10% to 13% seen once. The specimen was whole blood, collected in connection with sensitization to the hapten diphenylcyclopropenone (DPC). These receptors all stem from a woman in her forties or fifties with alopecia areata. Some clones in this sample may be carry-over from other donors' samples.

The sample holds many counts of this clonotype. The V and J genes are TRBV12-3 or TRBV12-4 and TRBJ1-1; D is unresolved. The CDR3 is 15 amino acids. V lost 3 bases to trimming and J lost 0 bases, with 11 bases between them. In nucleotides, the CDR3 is TGTGCCAGCAGTTTCTTACAGACCCTGAACACTGAAGCTTTCTTT. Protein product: CASSFLQTLNTEAFF.

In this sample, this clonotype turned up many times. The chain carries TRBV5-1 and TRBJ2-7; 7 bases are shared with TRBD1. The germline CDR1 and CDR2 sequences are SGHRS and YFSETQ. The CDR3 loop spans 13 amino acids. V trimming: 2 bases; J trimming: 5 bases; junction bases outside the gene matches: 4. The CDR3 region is CASSLGGVDEQYF. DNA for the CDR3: TGCGCCAGCAGCTTAGGGGGCGTGGACGAGCAGTACTTC.

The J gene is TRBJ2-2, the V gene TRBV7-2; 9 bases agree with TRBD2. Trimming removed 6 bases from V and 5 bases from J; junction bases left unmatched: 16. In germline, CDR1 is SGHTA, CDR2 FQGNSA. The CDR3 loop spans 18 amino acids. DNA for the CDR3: TGTGCCAGCAGACTTAGACCAATAGCGGGAGAATGGACCGGGGAGCTGTTTTTT. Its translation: CASRLRPIAGEWTGELFF.

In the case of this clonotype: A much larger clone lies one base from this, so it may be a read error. The CDR3 loop is CASRMGRSNTGELFF. CDR3 in DNA: TGTGCCAGCAGGATGGGGAGATCCAACACCGGGGAGCTGTTTTTT. The chain has TRBV12-3 or TRBV12-4 and TRBJ2-2; tentatively, D is TRBD2 (5 bases). CDR3 length equals 15 residues. Deletions cut 6 bases from V and 2 bases from J, with 13 bases between.

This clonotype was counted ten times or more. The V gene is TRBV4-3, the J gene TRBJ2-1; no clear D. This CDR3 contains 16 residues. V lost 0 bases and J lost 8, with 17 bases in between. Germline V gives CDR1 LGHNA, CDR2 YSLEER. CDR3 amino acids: CASSQDPRKTIHEQFF. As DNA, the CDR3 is TGCGCCAGCAGCCAAGACCCTAGGAAGACGATCCATGAGCAGTTCTTC.

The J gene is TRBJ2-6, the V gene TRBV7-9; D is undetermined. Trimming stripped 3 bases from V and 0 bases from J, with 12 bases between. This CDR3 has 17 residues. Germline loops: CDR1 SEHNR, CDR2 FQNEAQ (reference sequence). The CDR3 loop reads CASSFGPGYSGANVLTF. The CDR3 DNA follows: TGTGCCAGCAGCTTTGGGCCCGGGTACTCTGGGGCCAACGTCCTGACTTTC.

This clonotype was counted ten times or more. This CDR3 reads CASSFGMGATDTQYF. As DNA, the CDR3 is TGTGCCAGCAGCTTTGGGATGGGGGCCACAGATACGCAGTATTTT. The V gene is TRBV7-3, the J gene TRBJ2-3; a possible D gene is TRBD1 (6 bases). This CDR3 is built from 15 residues. CDR1 is SGHTA and CDR2 is FQGTGA in the germline V gene. The V end was cut by 3 bases, the J end by 2 bases, with 12 bases between. Complete variable domain (other parts from reference TRBV7-3 and TRBJ2-3): GAGVSQTPSNKVTEKGKYVELRCDPISGHTALYWYRQSLGQGPEFLIYFQGTGAADDSGLPNDRFFAVRPEGSVSTLKIQRTERGDSAVYLCASSFGMGATDTQYFGPGTRLTVL.

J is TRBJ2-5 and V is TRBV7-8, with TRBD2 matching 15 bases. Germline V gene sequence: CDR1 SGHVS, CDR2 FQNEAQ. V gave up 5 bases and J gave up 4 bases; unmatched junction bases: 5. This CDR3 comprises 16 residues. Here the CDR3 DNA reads TGTGCCAGCAGCCCCCGGGGACTAGCGGGAGGAGAGACCCAGTACTTC. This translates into CASSPRGLAGGETQYF.

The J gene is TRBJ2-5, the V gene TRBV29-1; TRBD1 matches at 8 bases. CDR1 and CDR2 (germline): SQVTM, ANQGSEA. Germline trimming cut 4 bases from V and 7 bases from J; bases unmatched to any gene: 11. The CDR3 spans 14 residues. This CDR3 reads CSVVDGQGGWTQYF. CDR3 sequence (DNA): TGCAGCGTTGTGGATGGACAGGGAGGATGGACCCAGTACTTC. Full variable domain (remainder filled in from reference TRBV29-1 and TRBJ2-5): SAVISQKPSRDICQRGTSLTIQCQVDSQVTMMFWYRQQPGQSLTLIATANQGSEATYESGFVIDKFPISRPNLTFSTLTVSNMSPEDSSIYLCSVVDGQGGWTQYFGPGTRLLVL.

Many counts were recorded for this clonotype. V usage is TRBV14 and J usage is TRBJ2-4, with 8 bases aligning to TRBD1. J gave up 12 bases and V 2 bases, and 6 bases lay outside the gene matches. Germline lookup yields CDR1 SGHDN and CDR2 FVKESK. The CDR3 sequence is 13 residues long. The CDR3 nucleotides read TGTGCCAGCAGCCAAATCCAGGGGGCCAATCAGTACTTC. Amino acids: CASSQIQGANQYF.

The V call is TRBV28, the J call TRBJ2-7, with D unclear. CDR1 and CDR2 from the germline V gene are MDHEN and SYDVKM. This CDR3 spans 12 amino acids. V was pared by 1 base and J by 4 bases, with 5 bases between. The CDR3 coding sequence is TGTGCCAGCAGTTTATTCCAGTACGAGCAGTACTTC. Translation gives CASSLFQYEQYF. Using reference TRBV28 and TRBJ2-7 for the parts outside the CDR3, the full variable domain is DVKVTQSSRYLVKRTGEKVFLECVQDMDHENMFWYRQDPGLGLRLIYFSYDVKMKEKGDIPEGYSVSREKKERFSLILESASTNQTSMYLCASSLFQYEQYFGPGTRLTVT.

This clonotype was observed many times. The CDR3 region has the DNA TGCGGCGGACTAGCGGGATTTCACGGGGAGCTGTTTTTT. Its translation: CGGLAGFHGELFF. The chain links TRBV29-1 to TRBJ2-2; TRBD2 agrees at 12 bases. The CDR3 sequence is 13 residues long. Per the germline V gene, CDR1 is SQVTM and CDR2 is ANQGSEA.

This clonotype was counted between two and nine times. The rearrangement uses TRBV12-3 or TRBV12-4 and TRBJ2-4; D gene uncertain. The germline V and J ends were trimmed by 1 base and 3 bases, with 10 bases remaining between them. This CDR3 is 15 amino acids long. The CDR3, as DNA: TGTGCCAGCAGTTTAGGCTCAGAGTTCAAAAACATTCAGTACTTC. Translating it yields CASSLGSEFKNIQYF.

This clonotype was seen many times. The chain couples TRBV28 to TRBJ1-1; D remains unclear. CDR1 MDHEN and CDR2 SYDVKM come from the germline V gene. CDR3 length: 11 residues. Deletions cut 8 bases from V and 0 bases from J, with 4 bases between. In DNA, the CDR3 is TGTGCCAGCCTCTTGAACACTGAAGCTTTCTTT. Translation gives CASLLNTEAFF.

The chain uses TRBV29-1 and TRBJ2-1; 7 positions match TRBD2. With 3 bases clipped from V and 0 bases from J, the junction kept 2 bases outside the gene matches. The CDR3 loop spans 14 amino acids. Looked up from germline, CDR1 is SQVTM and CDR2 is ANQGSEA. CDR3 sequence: CSVELADSYNEQFF. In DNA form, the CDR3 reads TGCAGCGTTGAGCTAGCGGACTCCTACAATGAGCAGTTCTTC.

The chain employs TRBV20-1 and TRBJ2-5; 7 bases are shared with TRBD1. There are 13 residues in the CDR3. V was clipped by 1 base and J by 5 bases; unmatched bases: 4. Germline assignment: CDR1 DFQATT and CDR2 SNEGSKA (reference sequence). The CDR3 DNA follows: TGCAGTGCTAGAGTTGGGACAGTGGAGACCCAGTACTTC. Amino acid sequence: CSARVGTVETQYF.

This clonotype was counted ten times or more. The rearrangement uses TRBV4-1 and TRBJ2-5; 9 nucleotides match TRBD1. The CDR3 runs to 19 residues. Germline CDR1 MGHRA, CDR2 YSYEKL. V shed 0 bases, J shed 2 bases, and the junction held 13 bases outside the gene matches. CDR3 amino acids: CASSQERGATGGGQETQYF. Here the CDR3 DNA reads TGCGCCAGCAGCCAAGAAAGGGGGGCTACAGGGGGCGGACAAGAGACCCAGTACTTC.

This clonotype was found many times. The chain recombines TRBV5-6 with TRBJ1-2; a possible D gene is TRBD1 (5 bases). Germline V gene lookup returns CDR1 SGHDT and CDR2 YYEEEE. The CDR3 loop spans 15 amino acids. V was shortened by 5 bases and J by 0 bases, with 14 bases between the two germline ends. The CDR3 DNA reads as TGTGCCAGCAGTTGGCGCCAGGGAACTAACTATGGCTACACCTTC. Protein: CASSWRQGTNYGYTF.